A single sample is the source of the 23 T cell receptor beta chains below, sequenced in a study of cytomegalovirus exposure and HLA in healthy donors. Researchers ran the PCR with 60 Vbeta and 13 Jbeta primers. The assay was immunoSEQ multiplex PCR, and TCRdb's table has in-frame clones only and misses some. The table includes tens of thousands of clones, under 80% detected once. The sequenced sample consisted of PBMCs. The receptor set was obtained from a man aged 60 to 69 in good health and CMV-seropositive.

The rearrangement links TRBV6-1 to TRBJ1-5; 7 nucleotides match TRBD1. This CDR3 spans 13 amino acids. The V gene end was trimmed by 6 bases and the J gene end by 7 bases; junction bases not matched to a gene: 6. Germline CDR1 is MNHNS and CDR2 is SASEGT. CDR3 coding DNA: TGTGCCAGCAGACCCGACAGGGTACAGCCCCAGCATTTT. Translation gives CASRPDRVQPQHF.

The chain is built from TRBV30 and TRBJ2-5, with TRBD2 matching over 7 bases. Germline CDR1 GTSNPN, CDR2 SVGIG (reference sequence). This CDR3 comprises 14 residues. V was clipped by 1 base and J by 8 bases; unmatched bases: 10. The CDR3 coding sequence is TGTGCCTGGAGTGGAGAGGGAGGGGAGTATACCCAGTACTTC. It translates to CAWSGEGGEYTQYF.

The chain is built from TRBV7-2 and TRBJ2-3, with TRBD1 matching over 10 bases. The V gene end was trimmed by 5 bases and the J gene end by 3 bases; junction bases not matched to a gene: 5. The length of the CDR3 is 15 residues. Germline loops: CDR1 SGHTA, CDR2 FQGNSA. CDR3 loop: CASSPGQGVTDTQYF. The CDR3 bases are TGTGCCAGCAGCCCCGGACAGGGGGTTACAGATACGCAGTATTTT.

The V and J genes are TRBV27 and TRBJ1-1; no clear D gene. The CDR3 has 14 amino acids. CDR1 is MNHEY, CDR2 SMNVEV, per germline (reference sequence). Trimming left V 5 bases short and J 1 base short, with 11 bases between. The CDR3 loop is CASSLQTENTEAFF. The CDR3 DNA follows: TGTGCCAGCAGTCTACAAACAGAGAACACTGAAGCTTTCTTT.

With respect to this clone: This sample also contains other DNA sequences that code for the same CDR3. This CDR3 is CASSVLAGSTDTQYF. The CDR3 DNA reads TGTGCCAGCAGCGTACTAGCGGGAAGCACAGATACGCAGTATTTT. The chain combines TRBV9 with TRBJ2-3, with 9 bases aligning to TRBD2. Germline V gene lookup returns CDR1 SGDLS and CDR2 YYNGEE. The CDR3 consists of 15 residues. V lost 1 base, J lost 0 bases, and 0 bases stayed unmatched.

The CDR3 here is CASSSPSRRGQETQYF. CDR3 nucleotides: TGTGCCAGCAGCTCTCCCTCCCGTAGGGGGCAGGAGACCCAGTACTTC. The chain uses TRBV21-1 and TRBJ2-5; the table names TRBD1, a call not compared with the DNA. TRBV21-1 is reported as a pseudogene. The CDR3 runs 16 residues.

Of note for this clone: This may be a read error, as it is one base from a much larger clone. This chain connects TRBV19 to TRBJ2-5, with D hard to call. The V end lost 11 bases, the J end lost 0 bases, and 19 bases lay between the germline ends. The V gene's germline CDR1 is LNHDA and CDR2 SQIVND (reference sequence). The CDR3 is 15 residues long. The CDR3 nucleotides are TGTGCCTGTACTCCTAATTCGATGTACCAAGAGACCCAGTACTTC. Its protein is CACTPNSMYQETQYF.

The chain uses TRBV6-5 and TRBJ2-2; D is unresolved. The V end was cut by 2 bases, the J end by 7 bases, with 5 bases between. This CDR3 contains 12 residues. Germline V gene lookup returns CDR1 MNHEY and CDR2 SVGAGI. This CDR3 is CASSYGVGELFF. The DNA of the CDR3 is TGTGCCAGCAGTTACGGAGTCGGGGAGCTGTTTTTT.

The rearrangement joins TRBV7-8 to TRBJ2-5, with 8 bases that match TRBD2. V trimming: 6 bases; J trimming: 5 bases; junction bases outside the gene matches: 11. The CDR3 contains 15 residues. Germline values: CDR1 SGHVS, CDR2 FQNEAQ. CDR3 in DNA: TGTGCCAGCAGAGAAGGAGCGGGAGTTGCTGAGACCCAGTACTTC. This codes for CASREGAGVAETQYF.

The chain carries TRBV7-2 and TRBJ1-2, with 7 positions matching TRBD1. The germline CDR1 and CDR2 sequences are SGHTA and FQGNSA. With V trimmed by 3 bases and J by 7 bases, 8 bases remained unmatched. The CDR3 runs 14 residues. The CDR3 DNA reads as TGTGCCAGCAGCTTCGACAGGGTTAGTCGTGGCTACACCTTC. This gives the protein CASSFDRVSRGYTF.

The rearrangement joins TRBV10-2 to TRBJ1-4; D might be TRBD1 (6 bases). The V end was cut by 7 bases, the J end by 7 bases, with 19 bases between. Germline V gene sequence: CDR1 WSHSY, CDR2 SAAADI. The CDR3 loop spans 15 amino acids. CDR3 in DNA: TGCGCCAGCACCTCCGGGGGGGCGAAGGGTGAAAAACTGTTTTTT. Its protein product is CASTSGGAKGEKLFF.

The CDR3 DNA is TGTGCCAGCAGCTTGGTTGCAGGGGGCTACGAGCAGTACTTC. Translation gives CASSLVAGGYEQYF. The chain has TRBV5-6 and TRBJ2-7; TRBD1 matches at 7 bases. The V gene end was trimmed by 0 bases and the J gene end by 3 bases; junction bases not matched to a gene: 3. CDR1 is SGHDT, CDR2 YYEEEE, per germline. This CDR3 spans 14 amino acids. Complete variable domain (other parts from reference TRBV5-6 and TRBJ2-7): DAGVTQSPTHLIKTRGQQVTLRCSPKSGHDTVSWYQQALGQGPQFIFQYYEEEERQRGNFPDRFSGHQFPNYSSELNVNALLLGDSALYLCASSLVAGGYEQYFGPGTRLTVT.

This rearrangement joins TRBV11-2 to TRBJ1-1, with D hard to call. The CDR3 length is 15 residues. V was trimmed by 3 bases and J by 1 base, leaving 12 bases between them. Germline loops: CDR1 SGHAT, CDR2 FQNNGV. In nucleotides, the CDR3 is TGTGCCAGCAGCTTGACGTGGGGAGGGAACACTGAAGCTTTCTTT. Encoded protein: CASSLTWGGNTEAFF.

The genes are TRBV9 and TRBJ1-1, with D tentatively TRBD1 (6 bases). Trimming pared 2 bases from V and 1 base from J, leaving 12 bases between. CDR3 length: 15 amino acids. Germline V gene data show CDR1 as SGDLS and CDR2 as YYNGEE. The CDR3 here is CASSVDGTPNTEAFF. The CDR3 DNA follows: TGTGCCAGCAGCGTGGACGGGACACCGAACACTGAAGCTTTCTTT. The full variable domain, in which reference TRBV9 and TRBJ1-1 provide the parts outside the CDR3, is DSGVTQTPKHLITATGQRVTLRCSPRSGDLSVYWYQQSLDQGLQFLIQYYNGEERAKGNILERFSAQQFPDLHSELNLSSLELGDSALYFCASSVDGTPNTEAFFGQGTRLTVV.

The CDR3 region is CASSSPQGYEQYF. The CDR3 DNA follows: TGTGCCAGCAGCTCCCCGCAGGGCTACGAGCAGTACTTC. The V and J genes are TRBV7-9 and TRBJ2-7; TRBD1 is a possible D gene (5 bases). Per the germline V gene, CDR1 is SEHNR and CDR2 is FQNEAQ (reference sequence). Trimming cost V 4 bases and J 3 bases, with 10 bases left between them. The CDR3 consists of 13 residues.

The chain recombines TRBV4-2 with TRBJ1-2; 7 bases are a match to TRBD1. The V and J ends lost 2 bases and 3 bases, in that order; junction bases with no gene match: 6. Germline CDR1 is LGHNA and CDR2 is YNFKEQ. The length of the CDR3 is 15 residues. The DNA for the CDR3 is TGTGCCAGCAGCCAAAATCAGGGGGAGGACTATGGCTACACCTTC. It yields the protein CASSQNQGEDYGYTF.

This chain links TRBV29-1 with TRBJ2-7; 7 bases line up with TRBD1. Germline values: CDR1 SQVTM, CDR2 ANQGSEA. The V segment lost 6 bases and the J segment 2 bases; nucleotides outside the gene matches: 7. The CDR3 is made up of 13 amino acids. CDR3 residues: CSVAPDRPYEQYF. CDR3 nucleotides: TGCAGCGTCGCCCCGGACAGGCCCTACGAGCAGTACTTC.

This clone was seen just once. The rearrangement uses TRBV5-4 and TRBJ1-1; TRBD1 might be the D (5 bases). This CDR3 region has 15 residues. Germline lookup yields CDR1 SGHNT and CDR2 YYREEE (reference sequence). V lost 2 bases and J lost 5, with 16 bases in between. The CDR3 protein is CASSLKWRGRTEAFF. CDR3 sequence (DNA): TGTGCCAGCAGCTTAAAATGGAGGGGTAGGACTGAAGCTTTCTTT.

The chain combines TRBV19 with TRBJ1-2; 9 positions match TRBD1. The V segment lost 3 bases and the J segment 2 bases; nucleotides outside the gene matches: 16. Per germline, CDR1 LNHDA and CDR2 SQIVND (reference sequence). This CDR3 region has 19 residues. Here the CDR3 reads CASSISYLIMDRGNYGYTF. The CDR3 nucleotides read TGTGCCAGTAGTATTTCCTATCTGATTATGGACAGGGGAAACTATGGCTACACCTTC.

The J gene is TRBJ1-3, the V gene TRBV4-1; maybe TRBD1 (5 bases). CDR3 length: 15 residues. V was trimmed by 4 bases and J by 0 bases, leaving 10 bases between them. The germline V gene has CDR1 MGHRA and CDR2 YSYEKL. CDR3 amino acids: CASSPGVISGNTIYF. The DNA for the CDR3 is TGCGCCAGCAGCCCGGGGGTGATCTCTGGAAACACCATATATTTT.

This clone showed up just a few times. The CDR3 region is CASSLDRAGEQYF. The CDR3 DNA follows: TGTGCCAGCAGCTTAGACAGGGCGGGGGAGCAGTACTTC. The J gene is TRBJ2-7, the V gene TRBV11-2; maybe TRBD2 (6 bases). The V gene's germline CDR1 is SGHAT and CDR2 FQNNGV. V was shortened by 0 bases and J by 7 bases, with 10 bases between the two germline ends. The CDR3 covers 13 residues.

The chain employs TRBV2 and TRBJ2-3, with 7 bases lining up with TRBD2. CDR1 and CDR2 from the germline V gene are SNHLY and FYNNEI. The V segment lost 5 bases and the J segment 0 bases; nucleotides outside the gene matches: 5. The CDR3 covers 15 residues. CDR3: CASSSVLASTDTQYF. As DNA, the CDR3 is TGTGCCAGCAGTTCAGTACTAGCGAGCACAGATACGCAGTATTTT. The full variable domain, completed using reference TRBV2 and TRBJ2-3, is EPEVTQTPSHQVTQMGQEVILRCVPISNHLYFYWYRQILGQKVEFLVSFYNNEISEKSEIFDDQFSVERPDGSNFTLKIRSTKLEDSAMYFCASSSVLASTDTQYFGPGTRLTVL.

The V and J genes are TRBV5-6 and TRBJ2-2; D is possibly TRBD1 (6 bases). The V end was cut by 3 bases, the J end by 7 bases, with 10 bases between. CDR1 is SGHDT and CDR2 is YYEEEE in the germline V gene. The CDR3 is 13 amino acids. Here the CDR3 DNA reads TGTGCCAGCAGCTCATCAGGGGTCGGGGAGCTGTTTTTT. This gives the protein CASSSSGVGELFF.